The 23 T cell receptor beta chains below all came from one sample that was sequenced in a study of blood T cell repertoires in COVID-19. Some clones are missing from TCRdb's copy, which holds only in-frame ones; the method was immunoSEQ multiplex PCR. The table includes fewer than 25,000 clones, approximately 87% detected once. Sequenced: peripheral blood. The receptors were gathered from a human donor with active COVID-19. The donor label of this sample is uncertain.

The gene calls are TRBV19 and TRBJ2-7, with unresolved D. V was clipped by 6 bases and J by 6 bases, with 18 bases between them. The CDR3 spans 14 residues. CDR1 and CDR2 (germline): LNHDA, SQIVND (reference sequence). The DNA for the CDR3 is TGTGCCAGTAGACCCGATCCGACAACTCCCGAGCAGTACTTC. It is translated as CASRPDPTTPEQYF.

J is TRBJ2-6 and V is TRBV5-4; D unresolved. The CDR3 contains 15 residues. The germline CDR1 and CDR2 sequences are SGHNT and YYREEE (reference sequence). V lost 5 bases and J lost 0, with 9 bases in between. CDR3 nucleotide sequence: TGTGCCAGCAGGGCTGACATCTCTGGGGCCAACGTCCTGACTTTC. As protein: CASRADISGANVLTF.

The V and J genes are TRBV7-3 and TRBJ2-5; 10 bases map to TRBD1. The CDR3 is made up of 15 amino acids. Germline values: CDR1 SGHTA, CDR2 FQGTGA. Trimming took 5 bases from V and 6 from J; bases not matched to a gene: 9. The CDR3 spells CASSRGTGEAKTQYF. In DNA form, the CDR3 reads TGTGCCAGCAGCCGCGGGACAGGGGAAGCAAAGACCCAGTACTTC. The full variable domain, rest sourced from reference TRBV7-3 and TRBJ2-5, is GAGVSQTPSNKVTEKGKYVELRCDPISGHTALYWYRQSLGQGPEFLIYFQGTGAADDSGLPNDRFFAVRPEGSVSTLKIQRTERGDSAVYLCASSRGTGEAKTQYFGPGTRLLVL.

The V call is TRBV29-1, the J call TRBJ2-7; a possible D gene is TRBD2 (5 bases). Looked up from germline, CDR1 is SQVTM and CDR2 is ANQGSEA. V shed 4 bases and J shed 1 base, with 8 bases lying between them. This CDR3 is 12 amino acids long. CDR3 protein: CSVGRGSYEQYF. In nucleotides, the CDR3 is TGCAGCGTTGGGCGCGGGTCCTACGAGCAGTACTTC.

The chain recombines TRBV7-3 with TRBJ2-7, with a tentative D call TRBD2 (5 bases). This CDR3 comprises 15 residues. The V gene's germline CDR1 is SGHTA and CDR2 FQGTGA. Trimming took 5 bases from V and 0 from J, leaving 14 bases between them. The CDR3 nucleotides read TGTGCCAGCAGCCCTGATGACGGGAACTCCTACGAGCAGTACTTC. This encodes CASSPDDGNSYEQYF.

The genes are TRBV7-2 and TRBJ1-4; TRBD1 might be the D (6 bases). Deletions cut 1 base from V and 8 bases from J, with 17 bases between. The germline gives CDR1 SGHTA, CDR2 FQGNSA. The CDR3 length is 16 residues. CDR3 in DNA: TGTGCCAGCAGCTTAGTTATGGGGGCCGGTTCCGAAAAACTGTTTTTT. Encoded protein: CASSLVMGAGSEKLFF.

The V call is TRBV6-5, the J call TRBJ1-5; perhaps TRBD1 as D (5 bases). This CDR3 comprises 14 residues. Germline V gives CDR1 MNHEY, CDR2 SVGAGI. The ends were cut back, 2 bases at V and 5 bases at J, with 10 bases in the middle. CDR3 protein: CASSYTGVHQPQHF. CDR3 bases: TGTGCCAGCAGTTACACGGGGGTACATCAGCCCCAGCATTTT.

V and J are TRBV13 and TRBJ2-7; 7 bases align to TRBD2. Losses at the gene ends were 2 bases for V and 2 bases for J; bases not matched to a gene: 6. The CDR3 consists of 15 residues. Germline V gives CDR1 PRHDT, CDR2 FYEKMQ (reference sequence). The CDR3 reads CASSLLGGEAYEQYF. The CDR3 coding sequence is TGTGCCAGCAGCTTATTGGGAGGGGAGGCCTACGAGCAGTACTTC.

V gene TRBV7-3 combines with J gene TRBJ2-1; 12 bases map to TRBD2. Losses at the gene ends were 5 bases for V and 9 bases for J; bases not matched to a gene: 8. The CDR3 runs to 15 residues. CDR1 SGHTA and CDR2 FQGTGA come from the germline V gene. The CDR3 spells CASSPQTSGGGEQFF. The CDR3, as DNA: TGTGCCAGCAGCCCTCAGACTAGCGGGGGAGGTGAGCAGTTCTTC.

The chain combines TRBV5-8 with TRBJ2-7, with D hard to call. Germline values: CDR1 SGHTS, CDR2 YDEGEE. The V end was cut by 0 bases, the J end by 2 bases, with 18 bases between. This CDR3 has 17 amino acids. CDR3 in DNA: TGTGCCAGCAGCTTGGGTCAGGCACGAGCCAAGACCTACGAGCAGTACTTC. Protein sequence: CASSLGQARAKTYEQYF.

The chain combines TRBV3-1 (or the pseudogene TRBV3-2) with TRBJ2-7; D unclear. Germline V gives CDR1 LGHDT, CDR2 YNNKEL (reference sequence). Trimming removed 0 bases at V and 5 bases at J, with 14 bases between. The CDR3 sequence is 15 residues long. The CDR3 sequence is CASSQDSSGSNEQYF. The CDR3 DNA reads TGTGCCAGCAGCCAAGATTCGTCAGGCTCGAACGAGCAGTACTTC.

J is TRBJ2-7 and V is TRBV3-1 (or the pseudogene TRBV3-2); 8 bases fit TRBD2. Germline V lookup: CDR1 LGHDT, CDR2 YNNKEL (reference sequence). There are 15 residues in the CDR3. The trim removed 7 bases at V and 5 bases at J, leaving 13 bases unmatched. CDR3 protein: CASTLLDSGGHEQYF. CDR3 sequence (DNA): TGTGCCAGCACCCTTCTTGACAGCGGGGGCCACGAGCAGTACTTC.

CDR3 sequence reads: CAWSGLSNEQFF. CDR3 nucleotide sequence: TGTGCCTGGAGTGGTCTTAGTAATGAGCAGTTCTTC. The chain recombines TRBV30 with TRBJ2-1; D remains ambiguous. Trimming pared 1 base from V and 7 bases from J, leaving 8 bases between. Germline CDR1 and CDR2: GTSNPN and SVGIG (reference sequence). The CDR3 totals 12 residues.

The J gene is TRBJ2-5, the V gene TRBV1; TRBD1 is the table's D call and was not checked against the DNA. TRBV1 is noted as a pseudogene. This CDR3 comprises 16 residues. For the CDR3, the DNA is TGCACCAGCAGCCAAGATCTTCAGGGCACTGAAGAGACCCAGTACTTC. Its translation: CTSSQDLQGTEETQYF.

This chain connects TRBV7-9 to TRBJ2-3; 12 nucleotides agree with TRBD2. The germline CDR1 and CDR2 sequences are SEHNR and FQNEAQ (reference sequence). This CDR3 region has 14 residues. V lost 6 bases and J lost 3; bases outside the gene matches: 1. CDR3 sequence: CASRGLAGTDTQYF. CDR3 bases: TGTGCCAGCAGAGGACTAGCGGGGACAGATACGCAGTATTTT.

The chain employs TRBV21-1 and TRBJ2-7; TRBD2 was called by the table and not checked on the DNA. TRBV21-1 corresponds to a pseudogene. The CDR3 has 17 amino acids. The chain's CDR3 is CASSKLGGYLNSYEQYF. For the CDR3, the DNA is TGTGCCAGCAGCAAATTGGGAGGATACCTGAACTCCTACGAGCAGTACTTC.

This chain connects TRBV5-1 to TRBJ2-3, with 14 nucleotides matching TRBD2. Per germline, CDR1 SGHRS and CDR2 YFSETQ. With V trimmed by 5 bases and J by 4 bases, 6 bases remained unmatched. The CDR3 extends over 16 amino acids. The chain's CDR3 is CASSPPTSGGADTQYF. In DNA form, the CDR3 reads TGCGCCAGCAGTCCCCCGACTAGCGGGGGGGCAGATACGCAGTATTTT.

The chain uses TRBV19 and TRBJ2-1; D possibly corresponds to TRBD2 (6 bases). Trimming took off 5 bases at V and 0 bases at J, with 8 bases between the two ends. Germline-derived CDR1 and CDR2 are LNHDA and SQIVND (reference sequence). The CDR3 consists of 14 residues. Here the CDR3 reads CASSPSVSYNEQFF. CDR3 coding DNA: TGTGCCAGTAGTCCTAGCGTCTCCTACAATGAGCAGTTCTTC.

The chain links TRBV2 to TRBJ1-3; D uncertain. Germline assignment: CDR1 SNHLY and CDR2 FYNNEI. This CDR3 region has 16 residues. V was cut by 6 bases and J by 0 bases, with 15 bases left in between. In DNA, the CDR3 is TGTGCCAGCAGGGGAGGACTGGGAGTCTCTGGAAACACCATATATTTT. Translating it yields CASRGGLGVSGNTIYF.

This clone came up once. V and J are TRBV5-1 and TRBJ1-2; 11 bases align to TRBD1. This CDR3 has 15 amino acids. V dropped 0 bases and J dropped 7; count of bases not matched to a gene: 5. CDR1 is SGHRS and CDR2 is YFSETQ in the germline V gene. CDR3 coding DNA: TGCGCCAGCAGCTTGGTCGGACAGGGGGCGGCTGGCTACACCTTC. It codes for CASSLVGQGAAGYTF.

In this sample, this clone turned up a few times. This sequence joins TRBV6-2 or TRBV6-3 and TRBJ2-1, with 10 positions matching TRBD2. The V gene's germline CDR1 is MNHEY and CDR2 SVGEGT. The CDR3 loop spans 14 amino acids. V lost 3 bases to trimming and J lost 15 bases; unmatched junction nucleotides: 11. CDR3 protein: CASSYGTSVSQGFF. The CDR3, as DNA: TGTGCCAGCAGTTATGGGACTAGCGTATCCCAGGGGTTCTTC.

This clone was seen just once. V usage is TRBV11-2 and J usage is TRBJ2-1; TRBD2 matches 11 bases. Germline-derived CDR1 and CDR2 are SGHAT and FQNNGV. This CDR3 contains 15 residues. V trimming: 5 bases; J trimming: 9 bases; junction bases outside the gene matches: 9. CDR3 loop: CASSLVAGGRGEQFF. The CDR3 DNA is TGTGCCAGCAGCCTCGTAGCGGGAGGGCGGGGTGAGCAGTTCTTC.

V is TRBV13 and J is TRBJ2-2; perhaps TRBD2 as D (6 bases). The CDR3 runs 17 residues. Germline CDR1 reads PRHDT; CDR2 reads FYEKMQ (reference sequence). Between the trimmed V and J ends, which lost 0 bases and 2 bases, there was a span of 13 bases. This CDR3 is CASSLGPASENTGELFF. For the CDR3, the DNA is TGTGCCAGCAGCTTAGGACCGGCTAGCGAAAACACCGGGGAGCTGTTTTTT.